This T cell receptor (beta chain) was sequenced during a study of immune evolution from preneoplasia to lung adenocarcinoma. Turning to the study itself: HLA loss of heterozygosity: roughly 6.6% AIS, over 12% MIA, roughly 30% ADC, none AAH. Notes on the study in general: Later-stage lesions seemingly showed higher T cell density and diversity than normal lung.

Sequencing was performed with immunoSEQ multiplex PCR; in TCRdb, only in-frame clones are kept and a portion is missing. The table lists fewer than 6,000 clones, about three quarters of them singletons, with approximately 11% in the top ten. Patients had resection in Japan or China between about 2014 and 2018. Notes on this clone: Its antigen is currently unknown.

This CDR3 comprises 15 residues. From germline, CDR1 is SGHTA and CDR2 FQGNSA. Trimming pared 4 bases from V and 3 bases from J, leaving 15 bases between. The clonotype was recovered from a person aged 60-79 years with lung adenocarcinoma. Sequenced material: FFPE minimally invasive lung adenocarcinoma tissue. The gene calls are TRBV7-2 and TRBJ1-2, with D possibly being TRBD1 (6 bases). CDR3 nucleotides: TGTGCCAGCAGCTGGGGCAGGGGAATCGACTATGGCTACACCTTC. Its protein product is CASSWGRGIDYGYTF. Using reference TRBV7-2 and TRBJ1-2 for the parts outside the CDR3, the full variable domain is GAGVSQSPSNKVTEKGKDVELRCDPISGHTALYWYRQSLGQGLEFLIYFQGNSAPDKSGLPSDRFSAERTGGSVSTLTIQRTQQEDSAVYLCASSWGRGIDYGYTFGSGTRLTVV.